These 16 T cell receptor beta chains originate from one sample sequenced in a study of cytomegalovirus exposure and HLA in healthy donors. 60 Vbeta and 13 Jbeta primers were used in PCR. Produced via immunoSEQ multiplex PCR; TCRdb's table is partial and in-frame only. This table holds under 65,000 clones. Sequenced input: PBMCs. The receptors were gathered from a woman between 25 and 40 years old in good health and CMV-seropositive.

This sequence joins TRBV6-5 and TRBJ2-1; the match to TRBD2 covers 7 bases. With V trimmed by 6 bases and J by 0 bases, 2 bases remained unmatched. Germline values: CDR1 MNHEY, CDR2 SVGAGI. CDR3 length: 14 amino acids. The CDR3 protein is CASRSGASYNEQFF. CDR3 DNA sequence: TGTGCCAGCAGGAGCGGGGCCTCCTACAATGAGCAGTTCTTC.

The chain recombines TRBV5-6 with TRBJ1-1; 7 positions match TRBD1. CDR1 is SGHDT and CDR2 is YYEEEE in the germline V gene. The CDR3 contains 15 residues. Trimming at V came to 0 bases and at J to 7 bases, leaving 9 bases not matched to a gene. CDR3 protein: CASSLGTGAAVEAFF. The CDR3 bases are TGTGCCAGCAGCTTGGGTACAGGGGCCGCTGTTGAAGCTTTCTTT.

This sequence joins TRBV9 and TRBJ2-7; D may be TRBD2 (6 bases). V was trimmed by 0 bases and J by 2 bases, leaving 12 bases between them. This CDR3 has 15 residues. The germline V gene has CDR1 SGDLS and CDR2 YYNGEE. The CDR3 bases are TGTGCCAGCAGCGTAGGGCCAGGAGGGGCCTACGAGCAGTACTTC. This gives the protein CASSVGPGGAYEQYF.

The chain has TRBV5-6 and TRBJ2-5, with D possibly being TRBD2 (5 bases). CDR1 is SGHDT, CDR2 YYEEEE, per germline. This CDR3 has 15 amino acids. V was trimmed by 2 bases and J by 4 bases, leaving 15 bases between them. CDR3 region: CASSFLLVGGETQYF. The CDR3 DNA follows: TGTGCCAGCAGCTTCCTACTAGTTGGTGGAGAGACCCAGTACTTC.

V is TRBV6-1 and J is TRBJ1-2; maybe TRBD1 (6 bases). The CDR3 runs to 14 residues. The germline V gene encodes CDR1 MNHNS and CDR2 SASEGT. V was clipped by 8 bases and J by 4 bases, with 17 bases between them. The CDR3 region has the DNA TGTGCCAGCTGTACTCGGACAGACGTCTATGGCTACACCTTC. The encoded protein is CASCTRTDVYGYTF.

The CDR3 sequence: CASRKLAGVGDQETQYF. In DNA, the CDR3 is TGTGCCAGCAGGAAACTAGCGGGGGTGGGGGACCAAGAGACCCAGTACTTC. This chain connects TRBV2 to TRBJ2-5; TRBD2 matches at 11 bases. Per the germline V gene, CDR1 is SNHLY and CDR2 is FYNNEI. V lost 6 bases and J lost 0; bases outside the gene matches: 9. The CDR3 sequence is 17 residues long.

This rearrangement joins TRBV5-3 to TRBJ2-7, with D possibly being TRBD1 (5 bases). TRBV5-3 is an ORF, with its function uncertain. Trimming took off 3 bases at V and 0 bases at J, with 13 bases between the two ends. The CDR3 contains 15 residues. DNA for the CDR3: TGTGCCAGAAGCTGGAGACAGATAGTCTCCTACGAGCAGTACTTC. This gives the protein CARSWRQIVSYEQYF.

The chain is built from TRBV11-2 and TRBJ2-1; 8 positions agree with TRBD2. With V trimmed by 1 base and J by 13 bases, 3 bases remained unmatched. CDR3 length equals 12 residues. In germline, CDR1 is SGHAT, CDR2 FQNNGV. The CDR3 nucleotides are TGTGCCAGCAGCTTAGTCACTAGCGGACAGTTCTTC. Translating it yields CASSLVTSGQFF.

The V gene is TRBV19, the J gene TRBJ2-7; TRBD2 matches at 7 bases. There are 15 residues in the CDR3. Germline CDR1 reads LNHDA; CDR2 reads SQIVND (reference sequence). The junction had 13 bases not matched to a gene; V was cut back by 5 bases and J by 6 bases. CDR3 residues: CASSSPFGGSSEQYF. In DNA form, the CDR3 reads TGTGCCAGTAGTTCCCCATTTGGCGGGAGCTCCGAGCAGTACTTC. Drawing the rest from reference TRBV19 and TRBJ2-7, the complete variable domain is DGGITQSPKYLFRKEGQNVTLSCEQNLNHDAMYWYRQDPGQGLRLIYYSQIVNDFQKGDIAEGYSVSREKKESFPLTVTSAQKNPTAFYLCASSSPFGGSSEQYFGPGTRLTVT.

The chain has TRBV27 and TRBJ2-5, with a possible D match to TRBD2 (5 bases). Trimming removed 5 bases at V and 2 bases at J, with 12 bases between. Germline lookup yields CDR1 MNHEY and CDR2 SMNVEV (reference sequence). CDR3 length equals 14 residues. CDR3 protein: CASSPPGRQETQYF. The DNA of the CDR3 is TGTGCCAGCAGTCCACCGGGGAGACAAGAGACCCAGTACTTC.

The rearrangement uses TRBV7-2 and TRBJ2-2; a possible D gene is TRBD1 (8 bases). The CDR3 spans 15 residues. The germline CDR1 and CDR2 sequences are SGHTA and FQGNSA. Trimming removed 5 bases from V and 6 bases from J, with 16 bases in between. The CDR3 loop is CASSITGGVAGELFF. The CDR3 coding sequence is TGTGCCAGCAGCATAACAGGGGGGGTAGCCGGGGAGCTGTTTTTT.

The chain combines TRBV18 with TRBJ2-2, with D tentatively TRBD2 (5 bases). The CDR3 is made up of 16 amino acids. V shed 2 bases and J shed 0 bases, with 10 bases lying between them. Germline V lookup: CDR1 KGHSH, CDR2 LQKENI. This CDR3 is CASSPVGSANTGELFF. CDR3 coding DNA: TGTGCCAGCTCACCAGTGGGGAGCGCGAACACCGGGGAGCTGTTTTTT.

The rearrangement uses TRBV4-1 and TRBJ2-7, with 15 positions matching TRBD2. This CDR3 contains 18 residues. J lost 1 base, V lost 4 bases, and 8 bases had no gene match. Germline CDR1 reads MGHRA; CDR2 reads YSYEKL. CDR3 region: CASSPEGLAGGLSYEQYF. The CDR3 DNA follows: TGCGCCAGCAGCCCGGAGGGACTAGCGGGAGGACTATCCTACGAGCAGTACTTC.

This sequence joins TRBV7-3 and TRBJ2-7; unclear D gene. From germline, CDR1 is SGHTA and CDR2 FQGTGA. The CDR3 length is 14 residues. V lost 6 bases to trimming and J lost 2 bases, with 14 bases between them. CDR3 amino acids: CASSQSGDTYEQYF. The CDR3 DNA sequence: TGTGCCAGCAGTCAATCCGGCGACACCTACGAGCAGTACTTC.

As DNA, the CDR3 is TGTGCCAGCAGCGGAAACAGGGCTAGCACAGATACGCAGTATTTT. Amino acid sequence: CASSGNRASTDTQYF. The chain is built from TRBV7-6 and TRBJ2-3, with a tentative D call TRBD1 (6 bases). Trimming took 5 bases from V and 0 from J, leaving 12 bases between them. The CDR3 spans 15 residues. CDR1 SGHVS and CDR2 FNYEAQ come from the germline V gene. Supplemented by reference TRBV7-6 and TRBJ2-3, the full variable domain reads GAGVSQSPRYKVTKRGQDVALRCDPISGHVSLYWYRQALGQGPEFLTYFNYEAQQDKSGLPNDRFSAERPEGSISTLTIQRTEQRDSAMYRCASSGNRASTDTQYFGPGTRLTVL.

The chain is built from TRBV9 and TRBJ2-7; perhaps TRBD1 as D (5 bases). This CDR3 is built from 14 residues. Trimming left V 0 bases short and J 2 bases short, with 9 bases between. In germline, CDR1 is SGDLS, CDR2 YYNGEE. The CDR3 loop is CASSVAQGPYEQYF. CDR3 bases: TGTGCCAGCAGCGTAGCTCAGGGTCCCTACGAGCAGTACTTC.